This entry features one TCR beta chain sequence. The data were taken from a study of blood T cell repertoires in COVID-19. Study-wide background: Samples of COVID-19 (acute and convalescent) were obtained from the United States, Italy and Spain. From T cells, B-cell-depleted T cells, or PBMCs came the material, which was cDNA or gDNA.

Germline V gives CDR1 SQVTM, CDR2 ANQGSEA. The CDR3 extends over 13 amino acids. Trimming stripped 4 bases from V and 6 bases from J, with 12 bases between. Sequencing used immunoSEQ multiplex PCR; TCRdb keeps in-frame clones, though not all of them. The data show around 67,000 clones, 85% to 90% seen once. The V gene is TRBV29-1, the J gene TRBJ2-2; D gene uncertain. The TCR was taken from a man aged 45-65 years with active COVID-19. Sequenced input: peripheral blood. DNA of the CDR3: TGCAGCGTTGTATCCCCTGGCTCCGGGGAGCTGTTTTTT. This translates into CSVVSPGSGELFF.